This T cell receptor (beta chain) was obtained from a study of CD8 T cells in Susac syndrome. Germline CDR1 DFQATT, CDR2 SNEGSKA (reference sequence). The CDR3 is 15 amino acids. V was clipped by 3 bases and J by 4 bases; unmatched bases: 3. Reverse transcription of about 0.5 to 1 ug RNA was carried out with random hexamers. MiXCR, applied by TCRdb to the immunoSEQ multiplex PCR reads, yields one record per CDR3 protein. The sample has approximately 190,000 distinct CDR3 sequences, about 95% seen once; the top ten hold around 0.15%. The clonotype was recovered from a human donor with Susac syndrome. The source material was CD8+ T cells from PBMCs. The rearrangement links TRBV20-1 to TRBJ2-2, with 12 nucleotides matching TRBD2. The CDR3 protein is CSARELAGGTGELFF. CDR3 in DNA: TGCAGTGCTAGGGAACTAGCGGGAGGCACCGGGGAGCTGTTTTTT.